This TCR beta chain emerged from a study of T-cell memory formation after mild COVID-19. TCRdb fed the 5' RACE reads into MiXCR, producing one record per CDR3 protein. The sample holds 400,000 to 500,000 distinct CDR3 sequences, roughly 20% seen once. Study findings and constraints: The authors left the SARS-CoV-2 specificity of second-wave clones peaking on day 37 unconfirmed. Pre-infection memory harbored some responding clones, suggesting cross-reactive memory joined.

This clonotype was seen at least ten times. The antigen is unknown. Germline values: CDR1 SNHLY, CDR2 FYNNEI. V was trimmed by 4 bases and J by 1 base, leaving 7 bases between them. There are 13 residues in the CDR3. Sequencing was done on a sample of PBMCs or a T cell subset sorted from them (not recorded which). The chain employs TRBV2 and TRBJ1-1; no reliable D call. The clonotype was recovered from an adult woman who had mild COVID-19 (a few samples of this study predate the infection). Cell type and time point are not known. The CDR3 spells CASSGQTNTEAFF. The CDR3 bases are TGTGCCAGCAGTGGACAAACGAACACTGAAGCTTTCTTT.